The clone carrying this TCR beta chain has at least ten counts. No antigen is known for it. The data stem from a study of identical twins. V lost 1 base, J lost 7 bases, and 6 bases stayed unmatched. This CDR3 is 15 amino acids long. CDR1 is SGHTA and CDR2 is FQGNSA in the germline V gene. Study findings and constraints: Monozygotic twins shared more out-of-frame TCR alpha than recombination models predicted. The more abundant beta clonotypes in cord blood had fewer insertions, and memory repertoires did not show this. Conclusions came from cross-sectional statistical analysis, not from following the same donors. Out-of-frame alpha sequences common to twins exhibited a surplus of low generation probability.

Via MiXCR, TCRdb re-called the 5' RACE reads, giving one row per CDR3 protein. The sample lists about 100,000 distinct CDR3 sequences, about 6% occurring once. The TCR comes from a woman between 50 and 59 years old in good health. The sample taken for sequencing was memory T cells sorted from blood. The chain joins TRBV7-2 to TRBJ2-1; 8 nucleotides agree with TRBD2. Written as DNA, the CDR3 is TGTGCCAGCAGCTTAGACGGGGGACTAGGTAATGAGCAGTTCTTC. Translation: CASSLDGGLGNEQFF.